These 21 T cell receptor beta chains originate from one sample sequenced in a study of response to subunit inactivated influenza vaccine (dated by TCRdb to 2016 to 2019). To prepare the library, RT-PCR was applied. The reads were generated on an Illumina HiSeq 2500. TCRdb took the public reads, trimmed them with fastp at Q25, ran MiXCR for clone calling and kept in-frame beta chains. Here each entry gathers all rows of one CDR3 protein and keeps the most common genes and DNA. The sample table records under 850,000 distinct CDR3 sequences; around a sixth of these occur just once. The ten most abundant clones make up roughly a tenth of the sample. The source material was PBMCs from blood, sampled 5 days after vaccination. Receptors originate from a man aged 50 to 60 who received an inactivated influenza vaccine. Donor details come from another sample of the same person, matched by shared clones.

This clonotype was observed many times. The rearrangement joins TRBV20-1 to TRBJ1-1; no reliable D call. CDR1 is DFQATT and CDR2 is SNEGSKA in the germline V gene (reference sequence). Trimming took off 5 bases at V and 5 bases at J, with 12 bases between the two ends. This CDR3 contains 12 residues. This CDR3 reads CSAQVLWTEAFF. The CDR3 DNA is TGCAGTGCTCAAGTTCTTTGGACTGAAGCTTTCTTT.

Worth noting for this clonotype: The conserved phenylalanine or tryptophan is not found at the CDR3 terminus, so this likely reflects a read error. Because the CDR3's place on the DNA is in doubt, the DNA is left out and the CDR3 is given as listed by TCRdb. The chain has TRBV12-5 and TRBJ2-7; TRBD2 reflects the table's D call only, with no check against the DNA. The CDR3 totals 16 residues, both ends included. Germline V lookup: CDR1 LGHNT, CDR2 FRNRAP. Here the CDR3 reads CASGSPHRSGGIGAVL.

The chain has TRBV20-1 and TRBJ2-2, with 11 bases that match TRBD2. The CDR3 is made up of 17 amino acids. Trimming at V came to 0 bases and at J to 3 bases, leaving 6 bases not matched to a gene. CDR1 and CDR2 (germline): DFQATT, SNEGSKA (reference sequence). CDR3 nucleotides: TGCAGTGCTAGAGAGGCTAGCGGGAGGAGGGACACCGGGGAGCTGTTTTTT. Translation: CSAREASGRRDTGELFF.

J is TRBJ2-1 and V is TRBV21-1; the table's D call, TRBD1, was not checked against the DNA. TRBV21-1 is shown as a pseudogene. CDR3 length: 16 residues. CDR3 DNA sequence: TGTGCCAGCAGCAAAAGCCGGAACGGGGGGAGGAATGAGCAGTTCTTC. This codes for CASSKSRNGGRNEQFF.

This CDR3 reads CASSTPRQGRYEQYF. CDR3 DNA sequence: TGTGCCAGCAGCACCCCTCGACAGGGCCGCTACGAGCAGTACTTC. This chain uses TRBV7-2 with TRBJ2-7; the match to TRBD1 covers 7 bases. Per the germline V gene, CDR1 is SGHTA and CDR2 is FQGNSA. The trim removed 5 bases at V and 3 bases at J, leaving 10 bases unmatched. CDR3 length: 15 residues.

This clonotype was counted at least ten times. CDR3 amino acids: CASSFMGQGNHEQYF. The CDR3 region has the DNA TGTGCCAGCAGCTTTATGGGACAGGGGAACCACGAGCAGTACTTC. V is TRBV5-6 and J is TRBJ2-7; TRBD1 aligns across 10 bases. The germline V gene encodes CDR1 SGHDT and CDR2 YYEEEE. V shed 2 bases, J shed 5 bases, and the junction held 7 bases outside the gene matches. The CDR3 totals 15 residues.

There are a few counts of this clonotype. V and J are TRBV12-3 or TRBV12-4 and TRBJ2-4; tentatively, D is TRBD2 (5 bases). The V end lost 3 bases, the J end lost 5 bases, and 11 bases lay between the germline ends. This CDR3 has 14 residues. DNA for the CDR3: TGTGCCAGCAGTTTCGGGGTGGGTCAAAACATTCAGTACTTC. Translation: CASSFGVGQNIQYF.

The sample holds a few counts of this clonotype. The rearrangement links TRBV4-3 to TRBJ2-3; either TRBD1 or TRBD2 may supply D (7 bases each). CDR3 length: 16 residues. V lost 3 bases and J 3 bases, leaving 16 bases between the germline ends. Per germline, CDR1 LGHNA and CDR2 YSLEER. The CDR3 here is CASSQAGRGGTDTQYF. The DNA of the CDR3 is TGCGCCAGCAGCCAGGCGGGCAGGGGGGGGACAGATACGCAGTATTTT.

This clonotype has only a few counts. The CDR3 bases are TGTGCCGCAAGCGGACGGGGGGATACGCAGTATTTT. It encodes CAASGRGDTQYF. The genes are TRBV7-8 and TRBJ2-3, with D maybe TRBD2 (6 bases). This CDR3 comprises 12 residues. The germline CDR1 and CDR2 sequences are SGHVS and FQNEAQ. Trimming cost V 11 bases and J 6 bases, with 15 bases left between them.

In nucleotides, the CDR3 is TGCAGTGCTAATGGGGACAGTTACTATGGCTACACCTTC. Protein sequence: CSANGDSYYGYTF. This chain uses TRBV20-1 with TRBJ1-2; TRBD1 matches at 7 bases. This CDR3 is 13 amino acids long. Losses at the gene ends were 4 bases for V and 3 bases for J; bases not matched to a gene: 5. CDR1 and CDR2 from the germline V gene are DFQATT and SNEGSKA (reference sequence).

This clonotype has more than one count but fewer than ten. The chain employs TRBV24-1 and TRBJ2-3, with D maybe TRBD1 (5 bases). Trimming removed 9 bases from V and 1 base from J, with 13 bases in between. Per germline, CDR1 KGHDR and CDR2 SFDVKD. The CDR3 contains 14 residues. CDR3 residues: CATSGKAGTDTQYF. DNA for the CDR3: TGTGCCACCTCAGGGAAGGCGGGCACAGATACGCAGTATTTT.

V and J are TRBV18 and TRBJ2-7, with D possibly matching TRBD1 (6 bases). The V and J ends lost 3 bases and 2 bases respectively, with 14 bases between them. Germline CDR1 is KGHSH and CDR2 is LQKENI. The CDR3 totals 15 residues. The CDR3 loop is CASSPPGTPTYEQYF. Here the CDR3 DNA reads TGTGCCAGCTCACCTCCCGGGACACCTACCTACGAGCAGTACTTC.

The chain joins TRBV12-3 or TRBV12-4 to TRBJ1-2; 8 bases match TRBD1. V shed 6 bases, J shed 5 bases, and the junction held 8 bases outside the gene matches. This CDR3 contains 14 residues. The CDR3 loop is CASRLAGGAYGYTF. The CDR3 DNA is TGTGCCAGCAGACTGGCAGGGGGCGCGTATGGCTACACCTTC.

This chain links TRBV7-6 with TRBJ2-2; 9 nucleotides agree with TRBD2. There are 14 residues in the CDR3. Per germline, CDR1 SGHVS and CDR2 FNYEAQ. Trimming cost V 8 bases and J 4 bases; bases outside gene matches: 5. The CDR3 coding sequence is TGTGCCAGCGTAGCGGGAGCGAGCACCGGGGAGCTGTTTTTT. The encoded protein is CASVAGASTGELFF.

This clonotype has more than one count but fewer than ten. V gene TRBV5-1 combines with J gene TRBJ2-5, with TRBD2 identical over 11 bases. The junction had 7 bases not matched to a gene; V was cut back by 4 bases and J by 2 bases. From germline, CDR1 is SGHRS and CDR2 YFSETQ. This CDR3 region has 16 residues. The CDR3 spells CASSVTSGGAQETQYF. As DNA, the CDR3 is TGCGCCAGCAGCGTCACTAGCGGGGGAGCTCAAGAGACCCAGTACTTC.

In DNA, the CDR3 is TGTGCCAGCAGCCAAGATGTTGGGCTAGCGGGATCCGAGCAGTACTTC. Its translation is CASSQDVGLAGSEQYF. The V call is TRBV4-2, the J call TRBJ2-7; 9 bases are shared with TRBD2. This CDR3 contains 16 residues. V shed 0 bases, J shed 6 bases, and the junction held 9 bases outside the gene matches. The germline CDR1 and CDR2 sequences are LGHNA and YNFKEQ.

The V gene is TRBV5-6, the J gene TRBJ2-5; TRBD2 might be the D (5 bases). Germline lookup yields CDR1 SGHDT and CDR2 YYEEEE. The CDR3 is 15 residues long. V lost 6 bases and J 4 bases, leaving 19 bases between the germline ends. CDR3 in DNA: TGTGCCAGCAACCCCTCCGTTCGGGGTCGAGAGACCCAGTACTTC. It specifies CASNPSVRGRETQYF.

The chain couples TRBV18 to TRBJ1-5, with D unresolved. CDR3 length: 15 amino acids. The V end lost 6 bases, the J end lost 2 bases, and 14 bases lay between the germline ends. Germline V CDR1 and CDR2: KGHSH, LQKENI. CDR3 sequence: CASSPNGWGNQPQHF. CDR3 bases: TGTGCCAGCTCTCCCAACGGCTGGGGCAATCAGCCCCAGCATTTT.

This clonotype was seen a few times. This chain uses TRBV5-1 with TRBJ1-1; D is undetermined. Germline V lookup: CDR1 SGHRS, CDR2 YFSETQ. V was clipped by 5 bases and J by 0 bases, with 11 bases between them. This CDR3 has 14 amino acids. The DNA for the CDR3 is TGCGCCAGCAGGGCTGAAGCCATGAACACTGAAGCTTTCTTT. It is translated as CASRAEAMNTEAFF.

This clonotype was detected ten times or more. In DNA form, the CDR3 reads TGCAGTGCGGATTCGGGACTAGCGGGAGGCTACAATGAGCAGTTCTTC. Translation: CSADSGLAGGYNEQFF. The rearrangement links TRBV20-1 to TRBJ2-1, with TRBD2 matching 15 bases. CDR1 and CDR2 (germline): DFQATT, SNEGSKA (reference sequence). The trim removed 6 bases at V and 3 bases at J, leaving 6 bases unmatched. The CDR3 is 16 residues long.

V is TRBV20-1 and J is TRBJ2-2; 9 positions agree with TRBD2. The V segment lost 3 bases and the J segment 4 bases; nucleotides outside the gene matches: 3. In germline, CDR1 is DFQATT, CDR2 SNEGSKA (reference sequence). CDR3 length: 14 amino acids. In DNA form, the CDR3 reads TGCAGTGCTAGGCGGGGGGGTTCCACCGGGGAGCTGTTTTTT. Its protein is CSARRGGSTGELFF.